Each of the 23 T cell receptor beta chains below was sequenced from the same sample in a study of blood T cell repertoires in COVID-19. Clones were read by immunoSEQ multiplex PCR, and TCRdb kept only the in-frame ones, dropping some. The sample records over 150,000 clones, about 88% being singletons. The sample comprised peripheral blood. Every receptor here comes from a man aged 55 to 69 with COVID-19, enrolled during active disease.

The chain links TRBV5-1 to TRBJ2-3, with D possibly TRBD2 on 6 matching bases. Between the trimmed V and J ends, which lost 0 bases and 4 bases, there was a span of 9 bases. The germline gives CDR1 SGHRS, CDR2 YFSETQ. The CDR3 is 14 residues long. CDR3 bases: TGCGCCAGCAGCTTGGTGGGGGGAGCAGATACGCAGTATTTT. This sequence encodes CASSLVGGADTQYF.

This clone was recorded a few times. The rearrangement joins TRBV20-1 to TRBJ1-2, with 7 bases that match TRBD1. V lost 3 bases and J lost 2; bases outside the gene matches: 6. Germline V gene sequence: CDR1 DFQATT, CDR2 SNEGSKA (reference sequence). CDR3 length equals 14 residues. CDR3 residues: CSASAGTANYGYTF. CDR3 coding DNA: TGCAGTGCTAGTGCCGGGACAGCAAACTATGGCTACACCTTC.

This chain links TRBV4-1 with TRBJ2-5; no definite D call. The V gene's germline CDR1 is MGHRA and CDR2 YSYEKL. The CDR3 loop spans 15 amino acids. The ends were cut back, 0 bases at V and 1 base at J, with 9 bases in the middle. As DNA, the CDR3 is TGCGCCAGCAGCCAAGATGGTGGCACCCAAGAGACCCAGTACTTC. It yields the protein CASSQDGGTQETQYF.

V usage is TRBV7-2 and J usage is TRBJ2-5; no reliable D call. The CDR3 spans 13 residues. The germline CDR1 and CDR2 sequences are SGHTA and FQGNSA. V lost 3 bases and J 2 bases, leaving 7 bases between the germline ends. CDR3 coding DNA: TGTGCCAGCAGCTTCGAGCGACAAGAGACCCAGTACTTC. This translates into CASSFERQETQYF.

The chain employs TRBV4-3 and TRBJ2-7; a possible D gene is TRBD1 (6 bases). Germline lookup yields CDR1 LGHNA and CDR2 YSLEER. The CDR3 is 15 residues long. The V gene lost 1 base and the J gene lost 2 bases, with 12 bases spanning the gap. The DNA for the CDR3 is TGCGCCAGCAGCCAAGTTGTAGGGGGACCCTACGAGCAGTACTTC. Translated, it gives CASSQVVGGPYEQYF.

V usage is TRBV11-2 and J usage is TRBJ2-7; 10 bases are shared with TRBD1. Germline CDR1 and CDR2: SGHAT and FQNNGV. Trimming took 1 base from V and 7 from J; bases not matched to a gene: 10. The CDR3 runs to 16 residues. DNA for the CDR3: TGTGCCAGCAGCTTAGCCGGGACAGGGGCCTCCCGGGAGCAGTACTTC. Encoded protein: CASSLAGTGASREQYF.

The chain carries TRBV27 and TRBJ1-4; 12 bases align to TRBD1. The V segment lost 3 bases and the J segment 8 bases; nucleotides outside the gene matches: 4. CDR1 is MNHEY, CDR2 SMNVEV, per germline (reference sequence). CDR3 length equals 15 residues. CDR3 coding DNA: TGTGCCAGCAGTTTGGGGACAGGGGGCTACGAAAAACTGTTTTTT. Protein product: CASSLGTGGYEKLFF. Looking up the rest from reference TRBV27 and TRBJ1-4 gives the full variable domain: EAQVTQNPRYLITVTGKKLTVTCSQNMNHEYMSWYRQDPGLGLRQIYYSMNVEVTDKGDVPEGYKVSRKEKRNFPLILESPSPNQTSLYFCASSLGTGGYEKLFFGSGTQLSVL.

The chain joins TRBV28 to TRBJ2-2; D possibly corresponds to TRBD1 (6 bases). Per the germline V gene, CDR1 is MDHEN and CDR2 is SYDVKM. V was cut by 10 bases and J by 6 bases, with 24 bases left in between. The CDR3 has 16 residues. The CDR3 region has the DNA TGTGCCATAGAGGGTAACAGGGTCGGCTTATCCGGGGAGCTGTTTTTT. Translating it yields CAIEGNRVGLSGELFF. The full variable domain, its missing parts supplied by reference TRBV28 and TRBJ2-2, is DVKVTQSSRYLVKRTGEKVFLECVQDMDHENMFWYRQDPGLGLRLIYFSYDVKMKEKGDIPEGYSVSREKKERFSLILESASTNQTSMYLCAIEGNRVGLSGELFFGEGSRLTVL.

This clone appeared once. This rearrangement joins TRBV14 to TRBJ2-1; 9 bases align to TRBD2. The germline gives CDR1 SGHDN, CDR2 FVKESK. Trimming at V came to 6 bases and at J to 7 bases, leaving 13 bases not matched to a gene. The CDR3 has 16 amino acids. The CDR3 is CASSEKRGALGNEQFF. The CDR3 nucleotides read TGTGCCAGCAGTGAAAAGCGGGGGGCCTTGGGGAATGAGCAGTTCTTC.

The chain couples TRBV2 to TRBJ2-5; 11 bases line up with TRBD2. CDR1 and CDR2 from the germline V gene are SNHLY and FYNNEI. The CDR3 length is 15 residues. V shed 6 bases and J 3 bases; nucleotides not matched to a gene: 6. CDR3 loop: CASSSQTSGEETQYF. In DNA, the CDR3 is TGTGCCAGCAGCTCACAGACTAGCGGGGAAGAGACCCAGTACTTC.

This chain links TRBV27 with TRBJ1-2; D is possibly TRBD1 (5 bases). Trimming left V 6 bases short and J 3 bases short, with 20 bases between. The germline V gene has CDR1 MNHEY and CDR2 SMNVEV (reference sequence). The CDR3 totals 16 residues. As DNA, the CDR3 is TGTGCCAGCAGCGCCAATGCCGCACGGGGGGACTATGGCTACACCTTC. It codes for CASSANAARGDYGYTF.

This chain joins TRBV19 and TRBJ1-1; the D is unclear. Trimming left V 5 bases short and J 4 bases short, with 8 bases between. The germline V gene encodes CDR1 LNHDA and CDR2 SQIVND (reference sequence). The CDR3 runs 12 residues. This chain's CDR3 is CASSYLGTEAFF. The CDR3 DNA is TGTGCCAGTAGTTATCTCGGCACTGAAGCTTTCTTT.

J is TRBJ1-1 and V is TRBV28, with D possibly TRBD1 on 6 matching bases. V was cut by 5 bases and J by 5 bases, with 18 bases left in between. CDR3 length: 15 amino acids. Looked up from germline, CDR1 is MDHEN and CDR2 is SYDVKM. The chain's CDR3 is CASSPIEGRGTEAFF. The CDR3 DNA sequence: TGTGCCAGCAGTCCAATAGAGGGGAGGGGGACTGAAGCTTTCTTT.

V and J are TRBV7-9 and TRBJ2-1; 7 nucleotides match TRBD1. Germline loops: CDR1 SEHNR, CDR2 FQNEAQ (reference sequence). Trimming removed 3 bases from V and 8 bases from J; junction bases left unmatched: 10. This CDR3 comprises 15 residues. CDR3 region: CASSFGQDGRHEQFF. DNA for the CDR3: TGTGCCAGCAGCTTTGGACAGGACGGACGACATGAGCAGTTCTTC. Full variable domain (remainder filled in from reference TRBV7-9 and TRBJ2-1): DTGVSQNPRHKITKRGQNVTFRCDPISEHNRLYWYRQTLGQGPEFLTYFQNEAQLEKSRLLSDRFSAERPKGSFSTLEIQRTEQGDSAMYLCASSFGQDGRHEQFFGPGTRLTVL.

The CDR3 region has the DNA TGTGCCAGTAGTTCCGGGACAGCGAATTCACCCCTCCACTTT. Encoded protein: CASSSGTANSPLHF. The chain combines TRBV19 with TRBJ1-6; 7 nucleotides align to TRBD1. Germline V gene data show CDR1 as LNHDA and CDR2 as SQIVND (reference sequence). With V trimmed by 5 bases and J by 7 bases, 5 bases remained unmatched. This CDR3 has 14 residues.

The rearrangement uses TRBV7-8 and TRBJ2-1; 8 bases agree with TRBD2. V was pared by 6 bases and J by 5 bases, with 9 bases of the junction left unmatched. CDR3 length: 15 amino acids. Per the germline V gene, CDR1 is SGHVS and CDR2 is FQNEAQ. The DNA for the CDR3 is TGTGCCAGCAGTCCTGGACTAGCTTTAAACAATGAGCAGTTCTTC. As protein: CASSPGLALNNEQFF.

The chain joins TRBV24-1 to TRBJ2-1, with D possibly matching TRBD2 (7 bases). CDR3 size: 15 residues. Germline V gives CDR1 KGHDR, CDR2 SFDVKD. Deletions cut 5 bases from V and 7 bases from J, with 17 bases between. CDR3 in amino acids: CATSVVRGAGNEQFF. CDR3 in DNA: TGTGCCACCAGTGTCGTTCGGGGGGCCGGTAATGAGCAGTTCTTC.

The chain has TRBV7-3 and TRBJ2-7; 14 nucleotides match TRBD2. This CDR3 is 15 amino acids long. The J segment lost 4 bases and the V segment lost 4 bases, leaving 3 bases of the junction unmatched. Germline V gene sequence: CDR1 SGHTA, CDR2 FQGTGA. The CDR3 DNA reads TGTGCCAGCAGCTCGGGACTAGCGGGGGAATACGAGCAGTACTTC. This codes for CASSSGLAGEYEQYF.

The chain has TRBV4-3 and TRBJ2-5; no definite D call. Deletions cut 3 bases from V and 5 bases from J, with 10 bases between. Germline assignment: CDR1 LGHNA and CDR2 YSLEER. CDR3 size: 13 residues. The CDR3 sequence: CASSQNWRETQYF. The CDR3 DNA reads TGCGCCAGCAGCCAGAATTGGCGGGAGACCCAGTACTTC.

The rearrangement joins TRBV5-1 to TRBJ2-3; a possible D gene is TRBD1 (5 bases). CDR3 length: 14 amino acids. Germline CDR1 is SGHRS and CDR2 is YFSETQ. V was clipped by 4 bases and J by 2 bases, with 11 bases between them. The CDR3 protein is CASSIPTATDTQYF. CDR3 DNA sequence: TGCGCCAGCAGCATTCCGACAGCCACAGATACGCAGTATTTT.

This sequence joins TRBV5-5 and TRBJ2-3, with D unclear. Germline values: CDR1 SGHKS, CDR2 YYEKEE (reference sequence). V lost 7 bases, J lost 3 bases, and 6 bases lay in between. The CDR3 spans 11 residues. CDR3 nucleotides: TGTGCCAGCGCGATTACAGATACGCAGTATTTT. It is translated as CASAITDTQYF.

The rearrangement uses TRBV7-2 and TRBJ1-1, with 8 nucleotides matching TRBD1. V shed 5 bases, J shed 0 bases, and the junction held 11 bases outside the gene matches. This CDR3 is 17 amino acids long. Germline V CDR1 and CDR2: SGHTA, FQGNSA. The CDR3 loop is CASSPMDRDGVNTEAFF. The CDR3, as DNA: TGTGCCAGCAGCCCTATGGACAGGGATGGGGTGAACACTGAAGCTTTCTTT.

V is TRBV11-2 and J is TRBJ2-2; the match to TRBD1 covers 8 bases. This CDR3 has 18 amino acids. V shed 5 bases and J 5 bases; nucleotides not matched to a gene: 16. CDR1 and CDR2 from the germline V gene are SGHAT and FQNNGV. This CDR3 is CASSPLGQGLVGTGELFF. The CDR3 coding sequence is TGTGCCAGCAGCCCACTCGGACAGGGCTTAGTGGGAACCGGGGAGCTGTTTTTT.